This is a list of T cell receptor beta chains from one sample in a study of blood T cells in healthy people across ages. Via MiXCR, TCRdb re-called the 5' RACE reads, giving one row per CDR3 protein. Among some 700,000 distinct CDR3 sequences listed, roughly 41% were seen once. Material: blood. Every receptor here comes from a woman between 55 and 75 years old in good health. Both conserved end residues are part of each CDR3. D genes are given only for firm matches. A row's size may be missing; if present it is once, few, many or a size class.

d_call clone_size j_call v_call cdr3_nt cdr3_aa
. . TRBJ2-3 TRBV3-1 TGTGCCAGCAGCCAAGAAGAGGGACTCACCGCGCAGTATTTT CASSQEEGLTAQYF
TRBD1 few TRBJ2-7 TRBV6-6 TGTGCCAGCAAGAATTCCGGGACAGCAAACTACGAGCAGTACTTC CASKNSGTANYEQYF
TRBD2 . TRBJ2-2 TRBV7-3 TGTGCCAGCAGCCCTCAAGCGGGAGGGGGCACCGGGGAGCTGTTTTTT CASSPQAGGGTGELFF
. . TRBJ2-3 TRBV28 TGTGCCAGCAACACCGCCACCAGGGGCACAGATACGCAGTATTTT CASNTATRGTDTQYF
TRBD2 . TRBJ2-1 TRBV7-3 TGTGCCAGCGGGATCGGGGGGGTGCGCAATGAGCAGTTCTTC CASGIGGVRNEQFF
TRBD1 once TRBJ1-1 TRBV12-3/TRBV12-4 TGTGCCAGCAGTTCTGTATGGGACAGACGGACCACTGAAGCTTTCTTT CASSSVWDRRTTEAFF
. once TRBJ1-1 TRBV29-1 TGCAGCGTTGCCTACGTGGAGGGGAACACTGAAGCTTTCTTT CSVAYVEGNTEAFF
. . TRBJ1-2 TRBV2 TGTGCCAGCAGTGAATGGAGGGCCGACTATGGCTACACCTTC CASSEWRADYGYTF
TRBD2 . TRBJ2-5 TRBV29-1 TGCAGCCCAAGACTAGCGGGAGGTGAGACCCAGTACTTC CSPRLAGGETQYF
TRBD2 . TRBJ2-1 TRBV27 TGTGCCAGCAGCGCCGGGACTAGCGGACTTGAGCAGTTCTTC CASSAGTSGLEQFF
TRBD2 few TRBJ2-1 TRBV9 TGTGCCAGCAGCGGCACTAGCGTTACCTACAATGAGCAGTTCTTC CASSGTSVTYNEQFF
. few TRBJ2-1 TRBV25-1 TGTGCCAGCAGGGGGATCTCGGAGGATGAGCAGTTCTTC CASRGISEDEQFF
TRBD2 few TRBJ2-1 TRBV7-3 TGTGCCAGCAGCCAGACTAGCGGGGGTCACAATGAGCAGTTCTTC CASSQTSGGHNEQFF
TRBD2 . TRBJ2-1 TRBV18 TGTGCCAGCTCACCGCGGACTCTAGCGGGAGAGAGTGAGCAGTTCTTC CASSPRTLAGESEQFF
TRBD1 . TRBJ2-7 TRBV5-1 TGCGCCAGCAGCTTCAGGGGGTCACGTCTCGAGCAGTACTTC CASSFRGSRLEQYF
. few TRBJ2-7 TRBV7-2 TGTGCCAGCAGCGCCTCCCGGGCCTACGAGCAGTACTTC CASSASRAYEQYF
. . TRBJ2-7 TRBV20-1 TGCAGTGCGCCCCGAGGTAGCTCCTACGAGCAGTACTTC CSAPRGSSYEQYF
TRBD1 . TRBJ1-2 TRBV20-1 TGCAGTGCTAAAGGACAGGGTGTATGGGGCTACACCTTC CSAKGQGVWGYTF
TRBD1 . TRBJ1-2 TRBV3-1 TGTGCCAGCAGCCAAGGGGACAGACTGAGGGGGTATGGCTACACCTTC CASSQGDRLRGYGYTF
TRBD1 . TRBJ2-3 TRBV7-2 TGTGCCAGCAGCTTAGAGGGGACAGTTGATACAGATACGCAGTATTTT CASSLEGTVDTDTQYF
TRBD1 few TRBJ1-6 TRBV12-3/TRBV12-4 TGTGCCAGCAGTTTAGCGGGGGACAGCCACTCCTATAATCCACCCCTCCACTTT CASSLAGDSHSYNPPLHF
TRBD2 . TRBJ2-7 TRBV7-3 TGTGCCAGCAGCTCTCCAGGGAGGGAATACGAGCAGTACTTC CASSSPGREYEQYF
TRBD2 few TRBJ2-7 TRBV7-2 TGTGCCAGCAGCACGAGCGGGAGGATCCACGTCGAGCAGTACTTC CASSTSGRIHVEQYF
. . TRBJ2-2 TRBV20-1 TGCAGTGCTAGAGATCGGAGGATCTCTGGGGCCCCCACCGGGGAGCTGTTTTTT CSARDRRISGAPTGELFF
. . TRBJ1-3 TRBV15 TGTGCCACCAGCAGAGATACGGGCTCTGGAAACACCATATATTTT CATSRDTGSGNTIYF
. . TRBJ1-1 TRBV28 TGTGCCAGCAGTCGGGGGGGAACCCCTGAAGCTTTCTTT CASSRGGTPEAFF
. few TRBJ2-3 TRBV20-1 TGCAGGTCGAGGGATACGCAGTATTTT CRSRDTQYF
. few TRBJ2-5 TRBV18 TGTGCCAGCTCCCCGTCCCAGGGCTCGATGGAGCAGTACTTC CASSPSQGSMEQYF
TRBD2 . TRBJ2-1 TRBV5-1 TGCGCCAGCAACGCAGGGACTAGCGGGAGGTATGAGCAGTTCTTC CASNAGTSGRYEQFF
. . TRBJ2-7 TRBV12-3/TRBV12-4 TGTGCCAGCAGTATCGGACCCAGGAGCTCCTACGAGCAGTACTTC CASSIGPRSSYEQYF
TRBD1 . TRBJ1-1 TRBV25-1 TGTGCCAGCCGGACAGGGCTAGGGTACACTGAAGCTTTCTTT CASRTGLGYTEAFF
TRBD1 . TRBJ1-4 TRBV10-2 TGCGCCAGCAGCACGACAGGGGGTCGGGAAAAACTGTTTTTT CASSTTGGREKLFF
. . TRBJ2-3 TRBV28 TGTGCCCGCAGTCCAGACTCAGATACGCAGTATTTT CARSPDSDTQYF
. few TRBJ1-4 TRBV5-1 TGCGCCAGCAGCTTTCGGAGGGGAAGTACTAATGAAAAACTGTTTTTT CASSFRRGSTNEKLFF
. . TRBJ1-2 TRBV2 TGTGCCAGCAGTGTATTTCCAGAGAATGGCTACACCTTC CASSVFPENGYTF
. . TRBJ1-6 TRBV2 TGTGCCAGCAGTGAAGCTGGGGGGGCGAATAATTCACCCCTCCACTTT CASSEAGGANNSPLHF
. once TRBJ2-3 TRBV7-2 TGTGCCAGCAGCCTAGACCTAGCCATAAGCGCAGATACGCAGTATTTT CASSLDLAISADTQYF
. many TRBJ2-1 TRBV2 TGTGCCAGCAGGGAGGGACCACTCGATGAGCAGTTCTTC CASREGPLDEQFF
TRBD2 . TRBJ2-1 TRBV6-2/TRBV6-3 TGTGCCAGCATCTCAATAGCGGGGCTGTCCTACAATGAGCAGTTCTTC CASISIAGLSYNEQFF
. . TRBJ2-1 TRBV7-9 TGTGCCAGCAGCCCCGTACCGTACAATGAGCAGTTCTTC CASSPVPYNEQFF
. few TRBJ2-3 TRBV5-1 TGCGCCAGCAGCGTGGTTGTCACAGATACGCAGTATTTT CASSVVVTDTQYF
TRBD1 few TRBJ2-5 TRBV6-2/TRBV6-3 TGTGCCAGCAGTTTTCGGGACAGGGTCCAAGGGACCCAGTACTTC CASSFRDRVQGTQYF
. many TRBJ1-2 TRBV19 TGTGCCAGTAGTTTCCGTGGGGCGGGAGTCTATGGCTACACCTTC CASSFRGAGVYGYTF
. . TRBJ1-1 TRBV29-1 TGCAGCGTTGAAGTACTACGGAAGAACACTGAAGCTTTCTTT CSVEVLRKNTEAFF
. . TRBJ1-5 TRBV12-3/TRBV12-4 TGTGCCAGCAGTATCGGGGGTTCGGGTCAGCCCCAGCATTTT CASSIGGSGQPQHF
. . TRBJ2-1 TRBV5-1 TGCGCCAGCAGCTTTTCGACGCCCTACAATGAGCAGTTCTTC CASSFSTPYNEQFF
. many TRBJ2-5 TRBV3-1 TGTGCCAGCAGCCCCGGACCTCAGACCCAGTACTTC CASSPGPQTQYF
TRBD1 . TRBJ1-2 TRBV20-1 TGCAGTGCTCCGAACTTGGACAGGACACTTAACTATGGCTACACCTTC CSAPNLDRTLNYGYTF
. few TRBJ2-7 TRBV6-1 TGTGCCAGCATGCAACCGGGTCCGAGCTCCTACGAGCAGTACTTC CASMQPGPSSYEQYF
TRBD1 . TRBJ2-6 TRBV29-1 TGCAGCGTCGGACAGGGGAGCTCTGGGGCCAACGTCCTGACTTTC CSVGQGSSGANVLTF
. . TRBJ2-1 TRBV2 TGTGCCAGCAGGGGTAGTCTACCCAATGAGCAGTTCTTC CASRGSLPNEQFF
. few TRBJ2-3 TRBV25-1 TGTGCCAGCAGTGAAAATATAATAGTTGACGGAGATACGCAGTATTTT CASSENIIVDGDTQYF
. . TRBJ2-7 TRBV4-3 TGCGCCAGCAGCCAAGTGGATTCCGGGAGTTACGAGCAGTACTTC CASSQVDSGSYEQYF
TRBD1 . TRBJ1-1 TRBV9 TGTGCCAGCAGCGTAGGGACAGGAGCTAACACTGAAGCTTTCTTT CASSVGTGANTEAFF
TRBD1 few TRBJ1-4 TRBV20-1 TGCAGTGCTAGACCGGGACAGACTAATGAAAAACTGTTTTTT CSARPGQTNEKLFF
TRBD1 . TRBJ2-5 TRBV14 TGTGCCAGCAGCCCAAACCTACAGGGGACAGAGACCCAGTACTTC CASSPNLQGTETQYF
. few TRBJ1-2 TRBV6-2/TRBV6-3 TGTGCCAGCAGTTATGGGCAGTTCTATGGCTACACCTTC CASSYGQFYGYTF
TRBD1 . TRBJ2-5 TRBV5-1 TGCGCCAGCAGCATGGACAGGGGAGGAAAAGAGACCCAGTACTTC CASSMDRGGKETQYF
TRBD1 few TRBJ1-1 TRBV28 TGTGCCAGCAGTCCATGGACAGGGGCGAACACTGAAGCTTTCTTT CASSPWTGANTEAFF
. . TRBJ2-3 TRBV11-2 TGTGCCAGCAGCTTAACAGGTCTCACAGATACGCAGTATTTT CASSLTGLTDTQYF